This T cell receptor beta chain was found in a study of blood T cell repertoires in COVID-19. Looking at the study overall: Collection of acute and convalescent COVID-19 samples took place in the United States, Italy and Spain. From T cells, B-cell-depleted T cells, or PBMCs came the material, which was cDNA or gDNA.

Original analysis: Researchers report that nucleated cell counts were estimated from reference gene primer amplification. Assay used: immunoSEQ multiplex PCR; TCRdb lists only in-frame clones, some missing. The V and J calls and clone size come from that table; D and trimming were worked out from the DNA. This table holds roughly 100,000 clones, 65% to 80% found once. The CDR3 has 16 residues. The germline CDR1 and CDR2 sequences are SGHRS and YFSETQ. V lost 1 base to trimming and J lost 2 bases; unmatched junction nucleotides: 6. The rearrangement joins TRBV5-1 to TRBJ2-5, with 9 nucleotides matching TRBD2. The TCR originated in a man between 70 and 80 years old with active or convalescent COVID-19. The specimen sequenced was peripheral blood. The CDR3 DNA reads as TGCGCCAGCAGCTTGAGCCTAGCGGGGTTACAAGAGACCCAGTACTTC. Its protein product is CASSLSLAGLQETQYF.